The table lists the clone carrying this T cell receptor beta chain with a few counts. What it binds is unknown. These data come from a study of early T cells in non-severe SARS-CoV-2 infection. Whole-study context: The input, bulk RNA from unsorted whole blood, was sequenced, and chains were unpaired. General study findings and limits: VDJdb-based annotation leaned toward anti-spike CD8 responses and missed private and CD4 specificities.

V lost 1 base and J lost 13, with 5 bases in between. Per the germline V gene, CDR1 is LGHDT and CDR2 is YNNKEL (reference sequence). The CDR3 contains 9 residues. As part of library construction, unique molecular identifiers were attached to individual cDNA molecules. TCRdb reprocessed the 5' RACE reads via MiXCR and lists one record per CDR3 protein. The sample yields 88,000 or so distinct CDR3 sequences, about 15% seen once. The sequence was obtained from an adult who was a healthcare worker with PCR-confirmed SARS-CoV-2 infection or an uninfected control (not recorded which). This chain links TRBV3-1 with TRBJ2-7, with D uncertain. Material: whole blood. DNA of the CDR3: TGTGCCAGCAGCCAAGTTGTATACTTC. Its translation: CASSQVVYF.